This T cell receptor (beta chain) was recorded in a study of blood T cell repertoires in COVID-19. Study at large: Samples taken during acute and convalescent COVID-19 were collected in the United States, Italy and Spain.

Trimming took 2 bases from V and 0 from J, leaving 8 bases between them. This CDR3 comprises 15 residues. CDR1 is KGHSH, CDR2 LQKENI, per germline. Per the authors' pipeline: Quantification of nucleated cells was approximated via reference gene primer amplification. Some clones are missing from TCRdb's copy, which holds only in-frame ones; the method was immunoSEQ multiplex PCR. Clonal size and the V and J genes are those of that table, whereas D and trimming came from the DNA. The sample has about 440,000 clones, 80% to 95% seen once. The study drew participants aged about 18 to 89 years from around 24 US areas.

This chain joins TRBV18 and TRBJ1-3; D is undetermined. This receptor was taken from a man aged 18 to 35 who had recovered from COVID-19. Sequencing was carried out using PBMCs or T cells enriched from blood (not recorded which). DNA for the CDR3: TGTGCCAGCTCACCAGCCGAGAGCTCTGGAAACACCATATATTTT. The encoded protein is CASSPAESSGNTIYF.